This T cell receptor (beta chain) emerged from a study of blood T cell repertoires in COVID-19. About the research overall: The analysed material was cDNA or gDNA that came from T cells, B-cell-depleted T cells, or PBMCs.

Original methodology: Reference gene primer amplification gave estimated nucleated cell counts. Measured with immunoSEQ multiplex PCR; TCRdb has only the in-frame clones, and not every one. Clone size and V and J calls were adopted from that table, with D and trimming inferred from the DNA. The table records roughly 180,000 clones, 70% to 80% of them present only once. This clone was found a few times. The length of the CDR3 is 15 residues. Germline V CDR1 and CDR2: SGHVS, FNYEAQ. Trimming took 5 bases from V and 4 from J; bases not matched to a gene: 10. This sequence originates from a woman in her forties or fifties with active or convalescent COVID-19. The sample was peripheral blood. The chain carries TRBV7-6 and TRBJ1-2; 7 bases match TRBD1. In DNA, the CDR3 is TGTGCCAGCAGCCCCCTGGGGCAGGGGGTCTATGGCTACACCTTC. This encodes CASSPLGQGVYGYTF.